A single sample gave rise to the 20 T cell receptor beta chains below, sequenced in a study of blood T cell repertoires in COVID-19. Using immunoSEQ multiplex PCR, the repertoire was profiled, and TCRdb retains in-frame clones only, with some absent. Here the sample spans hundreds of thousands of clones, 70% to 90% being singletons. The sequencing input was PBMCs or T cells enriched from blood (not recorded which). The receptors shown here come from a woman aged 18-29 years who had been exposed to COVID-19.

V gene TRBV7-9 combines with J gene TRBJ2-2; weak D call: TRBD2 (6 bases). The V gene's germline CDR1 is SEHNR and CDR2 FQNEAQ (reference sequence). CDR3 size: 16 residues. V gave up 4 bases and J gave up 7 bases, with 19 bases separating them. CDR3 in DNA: TGTGCCAGCAGCTCCCCGTCTGGGGGGAGGATCGGGGAGCTGTTTTTT. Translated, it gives CASSSPSGGRIGELFF.

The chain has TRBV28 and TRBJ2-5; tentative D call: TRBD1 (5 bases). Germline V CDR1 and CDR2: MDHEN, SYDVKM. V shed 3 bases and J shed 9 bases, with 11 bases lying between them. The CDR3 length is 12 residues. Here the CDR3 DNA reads TGTGCCAGCAGTTTTCAGGGTAGGGCCCAGTACTTC. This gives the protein CASSFQGRAQYF.

The CDR3 reads CASSDRISHLFGTDTQYF. The CDR3 bases are TGTGCCAGCAGTGACAGGATCTCGCACCTTTTTGGCACAGATACGCAGTATTTT. This chain joins TRBV27 and TRBJ2-3; a possible D gene is TRBD1 (6 bases). The CDR3 runs to 18 residues. V gave up 5 bases and J gave up 1 base, with 22 bases separating them. The germline V gene has CDR1 MNHEY and CDR2 SMNVEV (reference sequence).

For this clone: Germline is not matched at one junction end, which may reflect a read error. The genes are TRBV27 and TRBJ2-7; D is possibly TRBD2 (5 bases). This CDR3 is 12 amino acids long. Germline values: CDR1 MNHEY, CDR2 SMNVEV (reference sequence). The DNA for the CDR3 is TGTGCCAGCAGTTTATACGAGGACTTTCCCTTCTTC. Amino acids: CASSLYEDFPFF.

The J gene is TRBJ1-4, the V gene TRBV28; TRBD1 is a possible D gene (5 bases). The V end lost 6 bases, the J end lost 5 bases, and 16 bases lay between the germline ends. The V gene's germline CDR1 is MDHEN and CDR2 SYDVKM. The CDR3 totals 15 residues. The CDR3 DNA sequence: TGTGCCAGCAGCGGGGGAGGGCAGGAGAATGAAAAACTGTTTTTT. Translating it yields CASSGGGQENEKLFF.

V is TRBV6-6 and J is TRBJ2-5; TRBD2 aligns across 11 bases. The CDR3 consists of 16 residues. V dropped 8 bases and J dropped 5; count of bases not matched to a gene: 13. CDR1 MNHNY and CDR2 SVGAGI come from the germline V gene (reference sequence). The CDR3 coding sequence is TGTGCCAGCCAAAGATGGGGGACTAGCGGTCAGGAGACCCAGTACTTC. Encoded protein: CASQRWGTSGQETQYF.

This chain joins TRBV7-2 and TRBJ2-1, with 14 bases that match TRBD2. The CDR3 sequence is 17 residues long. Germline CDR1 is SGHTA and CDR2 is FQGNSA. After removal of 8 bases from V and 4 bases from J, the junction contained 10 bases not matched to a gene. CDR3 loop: CASGPGTSGSSYNEQFF. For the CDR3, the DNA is TGTGCCAGCGGTCCCGGGACTAGCGGGAGCTCTTACAATGAGCAGTTCTTC.

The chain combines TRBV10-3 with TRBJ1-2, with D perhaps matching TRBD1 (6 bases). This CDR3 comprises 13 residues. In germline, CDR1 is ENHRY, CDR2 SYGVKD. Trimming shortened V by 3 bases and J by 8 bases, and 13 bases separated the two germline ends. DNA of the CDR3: TGTGCCATCAGTGAAGGTGCAGGGGAGGGCTACACCTTC. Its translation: CAISEGAGEGYTF.

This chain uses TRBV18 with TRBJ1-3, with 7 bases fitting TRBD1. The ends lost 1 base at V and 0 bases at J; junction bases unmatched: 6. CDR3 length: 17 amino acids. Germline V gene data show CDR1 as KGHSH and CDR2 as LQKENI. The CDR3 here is CASSPLSTGDSGNTIYF. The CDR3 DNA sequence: TGTGCCAGCTCACCACTCTCCACAGGGGACTCTGGAAACACCATATATTTT.

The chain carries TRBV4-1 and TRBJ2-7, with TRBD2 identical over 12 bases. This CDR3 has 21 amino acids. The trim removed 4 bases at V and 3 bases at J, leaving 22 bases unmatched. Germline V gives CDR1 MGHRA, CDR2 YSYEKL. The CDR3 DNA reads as TGCGCCAGCAGCCGATTAATGGACACTAGCGGGGGGACGGTAGGAGTCTACGAGCAGTACTTC. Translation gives CASSRLMDTSGGTVGVYEQYF.

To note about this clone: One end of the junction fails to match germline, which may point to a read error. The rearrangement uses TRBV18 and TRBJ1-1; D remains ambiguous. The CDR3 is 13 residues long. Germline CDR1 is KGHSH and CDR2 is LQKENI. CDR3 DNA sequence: TGTGCCACCTCACTATCCCCGAACACTGAAGCTTTCTTT. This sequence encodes CATSLSPNTEAFF.

The CDR3 region is CATEGQQGANYGYTF. CDR3 nucleotide sequence: TGTGCCACCGAGGGACAACAGGGAGCTAACTATGGCTACACCTTC. This chain joins TRBV24-1 and TRBJ1-2; tentative D call: TRBD1 (6 bases). Deletions cut 9 bases from V and 0 bases from J, with 16 bases between. The germline gives CDR1 KGHDR, CDR2 SFDVKD. CDR3 size: 15 residues.

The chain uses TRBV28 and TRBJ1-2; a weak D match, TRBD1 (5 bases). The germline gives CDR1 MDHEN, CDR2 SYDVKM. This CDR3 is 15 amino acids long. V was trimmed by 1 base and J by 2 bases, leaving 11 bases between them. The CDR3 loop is CASSLYLRQNYGYTF. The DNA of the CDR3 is TGTGCCAGCAGTTTATACTTAAGACAGAACTATGGCTACACCTTC.

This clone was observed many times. This CDR3 is CASSQDGTGGSPLHF. The CDR3 DNA sequence: TGTGCCAGCAGCCAAGACGGGACAGGGGGTTCACCCCTCCACTTT. V is TRBV3-1 (or the pseudogene TRBV3-2) and J is TRBJ1-6; 11 bases are shared with TRBD1. The CDR3 covers 15 residues. The germline CDR1 and CDR2 sequences are LGHDT and YNNKEL (reference sequence). The trim removed 0 bases at V and 9 bases at J, leaving 1 base unmatched.

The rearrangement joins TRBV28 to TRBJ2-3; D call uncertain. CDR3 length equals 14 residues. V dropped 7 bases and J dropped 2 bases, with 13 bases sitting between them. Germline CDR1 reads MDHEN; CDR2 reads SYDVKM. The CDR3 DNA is TGTGCCAGCAAGGCAGCACAGAACACAGATACGCAGTATTTT. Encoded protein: CASKAAQNTDTQYF. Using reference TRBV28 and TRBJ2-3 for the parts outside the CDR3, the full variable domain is DVKVTQSSRYLVKRTGEKVFLECVQDMDHENMFWYRQDPGLGLRLIYFSYDVKMKEKGDIPEGYSVSREKKERFSLILESASTNQTSMYLCASKAAQNTDTQYFGPGTRLTVL.

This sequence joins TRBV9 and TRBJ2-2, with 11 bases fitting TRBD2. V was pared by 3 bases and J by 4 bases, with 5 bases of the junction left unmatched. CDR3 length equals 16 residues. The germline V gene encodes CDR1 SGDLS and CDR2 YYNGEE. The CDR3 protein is CASSATSGSVTGELFF. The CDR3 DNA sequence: TGTGCCAGCAGCGCAACTAGCGGGAGCGTCACCGGGGAGCTGTTTTTT.

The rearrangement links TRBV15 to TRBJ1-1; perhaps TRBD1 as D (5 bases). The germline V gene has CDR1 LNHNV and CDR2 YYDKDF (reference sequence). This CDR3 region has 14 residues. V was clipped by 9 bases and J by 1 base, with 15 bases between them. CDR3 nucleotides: TGTGCCACTCTGGAGGGGCGGTCGAACACTGAAGCTTTCTTT. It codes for CATLEGRSNTEAFF.

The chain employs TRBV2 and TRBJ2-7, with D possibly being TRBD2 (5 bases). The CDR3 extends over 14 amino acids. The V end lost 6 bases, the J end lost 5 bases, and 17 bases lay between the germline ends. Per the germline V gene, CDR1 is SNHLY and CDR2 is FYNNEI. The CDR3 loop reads CASRKLVTGNEQYF. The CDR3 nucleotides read TGTGCCAGCAGGAAGCTGGTTACCGGGAACGAGCAGTACTTC. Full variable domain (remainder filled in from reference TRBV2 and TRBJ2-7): EPEVTQTPSHQVTQMGQEVILRCVPISNHLYFYWYRQILGQKVEFLVSFYNNEISEKSEIFDDQFSVERPDGSNFTLKIRSTKLEDSAMYFCASRKLVTGNEQYFGPGTRLTVT.

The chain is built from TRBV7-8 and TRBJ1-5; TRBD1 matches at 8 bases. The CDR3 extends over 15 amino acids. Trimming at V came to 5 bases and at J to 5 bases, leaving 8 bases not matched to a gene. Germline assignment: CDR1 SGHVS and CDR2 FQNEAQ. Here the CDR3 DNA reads TGTGCCAGCAGCCAACAGGACAGGGTCTATCAGCCCCAGCATTTT. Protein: CASSQQDRVYQPQHF.

The chain's CDR3 is CASSYIGGAAGYTF. Here the CDR3 DNA reads TGTGCCAGCAGTTACATAGGGGGCGCGGCTGGCTACACCTTC. The chain carries TRBV6-6 and TRBJ1-2, with 7 bases fitting TRBD1. There are 14 residues in the CDR3. Trimming at V came to 2 bases and at J to 7 bases, leaving 7 bases not matched to a gene. CDR1 is MNHNY, CDR2 SVGAGI, per germline (reference sequence).